This T cell receptor beta chain stems from a study of cytomegalovirus exposure and HLA in healthy donors. Study-level findings and limits: There were several of the most significant clusters that appeared linked to common viral pathogens in a later analysis.

J was trimmed by 6 bases and V by 0 bases; bases with no gene match: 8. The CDR3 sequence is 16 residues long. The V gene's germline CDR1 is GTSNPN and CDR2 SVGIG (reference sequence). PCR employed 60 Vbeta and 13 Jbeta primers. Sequenced by immunoSEQ multiplex PCR; TCRdb stores in-frame clones only, minus some. Found here are approximately 190,000 clones, more than 80% of them singletons; the top ten hold roughly 2.6%. On this clone itself: Antigen: not known.

The receptor was isolated from a woman aged 45-60 years in good health and CMV-seropositive. The chain recombines TRBV30 with TRBJ1-5, with TRBD1 matching over 10 bases. Sequences were obtained from PBMCs. This CDR3 reads CAWSVLGTGVGQPQHF. The CDR3, as DNA: TGTGCCTGGAGTGTACTCGGGACAGGGGTGGGTCAGCCCCAGCATTTT.